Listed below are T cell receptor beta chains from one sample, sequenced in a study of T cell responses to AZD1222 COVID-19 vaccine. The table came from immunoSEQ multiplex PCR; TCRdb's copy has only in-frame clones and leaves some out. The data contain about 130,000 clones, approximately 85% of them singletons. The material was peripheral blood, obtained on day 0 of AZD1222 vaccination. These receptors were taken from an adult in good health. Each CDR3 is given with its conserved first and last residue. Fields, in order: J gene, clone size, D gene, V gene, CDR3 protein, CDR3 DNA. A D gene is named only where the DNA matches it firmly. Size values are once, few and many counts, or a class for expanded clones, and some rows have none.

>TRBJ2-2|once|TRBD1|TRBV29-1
CSARDSITGELFF
TGCAGCGCCCGGGACAGCATCACCGGGGAGCTGTTTTTT
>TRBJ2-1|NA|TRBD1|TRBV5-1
CASRGQGAGEQFF
TGCGCCAGCAGGGGACAGGGGGCGGGTGAGCAGTTCTTC
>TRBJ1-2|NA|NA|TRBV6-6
CASSLGVRTNYGYTF
TGTGCCAGCAGTTTGGGCGTCCGAACTAACTATGGCTACACCTTC
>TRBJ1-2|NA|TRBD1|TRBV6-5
CASSPQGARSSGYTF
TGTGCCAGCAGTCCACAGGGGGCACGAAGTAGTGGCTACACCTTC
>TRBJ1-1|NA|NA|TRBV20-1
CSAELRGEAFF
TGCAGTGCTGAACTCAGGGGTGAAGCTTTCTTT
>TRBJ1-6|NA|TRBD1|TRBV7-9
CASSLGQGYSPLHF
TGTGCCAGCAGCTTAGGACAGGGTTATTCACCCCTCCACTTT
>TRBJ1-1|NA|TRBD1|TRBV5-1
CASSRQGAEAFF
TGCGCCAGCAGCCGACAGGGGGCTGAAGCTTTCTTT
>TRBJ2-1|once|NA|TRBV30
CAWSVLGSSYNEQFF
TGTGCCTGGAGTGTACTAGGTAGCTCCTACAATGAGCAGTTCTTC
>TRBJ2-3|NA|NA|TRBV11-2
CASSLRRGDTQYF
TGTGCCAGCAGCTTAAGAAGAGGAGATACGCAGTATTTT
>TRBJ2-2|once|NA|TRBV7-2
CASSLGRAANTGELFF
TGTGCCAGCAGCTTAGGGCGCGCTGCGAACACCGGGGAGCTGTTTTTT
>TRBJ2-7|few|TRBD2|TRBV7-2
CASSSPRTSGNYEQYF
TGTGCCAGCAGCTCACCCCGGACTAGCGGGAATTACGAGCAGTACTTC
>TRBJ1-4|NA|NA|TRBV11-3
CASSLAGGTNEKLFF
TGTGCCAGCAGCTTAGCGGGGGGGACTAATGAAAAACTGTTTTTT
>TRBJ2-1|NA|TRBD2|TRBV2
CASSTGLAGGEQFF
TGTGCCAGCAGTACCGGACTAGCGGGGGGGGAGCAGTTCTTC
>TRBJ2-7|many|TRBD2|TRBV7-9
CANNSGRAPGGQYF
TGTGCCAACAATAGCGGGAGGGCCCCCGGGGGGCAGTACTTC
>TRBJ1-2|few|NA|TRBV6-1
CASSETPSGGYTF
TGTGCCAGCAGTGAAACCCCCTCCGGTGGCTACACCTTC
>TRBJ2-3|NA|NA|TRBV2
CASGSGVDTQYF
TGTGCCAGCGGGTCGGGGGTAGATACGCAGTATTTT
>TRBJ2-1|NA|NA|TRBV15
CATSRHLGTGYNEQFF
TGTGCCACCAGCAGACACTTGGGGACGGGGTACAATGAGCAGTTCTTC
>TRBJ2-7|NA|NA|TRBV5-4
CASSFGGIYEQYF
TGTGCCAGCAGCTTTGGTGGGATCTACGAGCAGTACTTC